Detailed here is one T cell receptor beta chain. Original data processing: How many nucleated cells were present was estimated from reference gene primer amplification. Generated by immunoSEQ multiplex PCR, the TCRdb table keeps only in-frame clones and is missing some. The DNA was the basis for D and trimming; V, J and clone size are from that table. Of 430,000 or so clones in the sample, approximately 90% were seen once. This entry is derived from a study of blood T cell repertoires in COVID-19. The overall study: The United States, Italy and Spain supplied acute and convalescent COVID-19 samples.

The V and J ends lost 5 bases and 5 bases respectively, with 12 bases between them. Germline V gene sequence: CDR1 PRHDT, CDR2 FYEKMQ (reference sequence). The CDR3 length is 13 residues. The source of this sequence is a man aged 18-30 years with COVID-19, enrolled during active disease. The chain has TRBV13 and TRBJ1-2, with TRBD1 as a possible D gene (5 bases). The sample comprised peripheral blood. The CDR3 loop is CASSTQGRYGYTF. The CDR3 bases are TGTGCCAGCAGCACCCAGGGAAGATATGGCTACACCTTC.